This record looks at one T cell receptor (beta chain) sequence and its context. The data derive from a study of regulatory T cells in long-lasting Graves disease. The CDR3 sequence is 13 residues long. CDR1 and CDR2 (germline): MDHEN, SYDVKM. V was clipped by 6 bases and J by 9 bases, with 16 bases between them. Construction of TCR beta libraries relied on iRepertoire HTBI primers and on Arm-PCR targeting CDR3 regions. TCRdb recomputed calls from the multiplex PCR reads with MiXCR, one row per CDR3 protein. The sample has 400,000 to 500,000 distinct CDR3 sequences, roughly 15% seen once. Time point reported: newly diagnosed GD, antithyroid drugs for less than 3 months. RNA from PBMCs was the source of the TCR library. In addition, the sample was reused for a study of T cells in Graves' hyperthyroidism and ophthalmopathy.

The receptor was isolated from a woman between 45 and 60 years old with Graves disease. This chain links TRBV28 with TRBJ2-3; D remains ambiguous. The source was peripheral blood mononuclear cells (PBMCs), collected at new diagnosis, from a patient treated with antithyroid drugs. The CDR3 DNA reads as TGTGCCAGCAGCTTCTCGGGTCTCGGGACGCAGTATTTT. Its translation: CASSFSGLGTQYF.